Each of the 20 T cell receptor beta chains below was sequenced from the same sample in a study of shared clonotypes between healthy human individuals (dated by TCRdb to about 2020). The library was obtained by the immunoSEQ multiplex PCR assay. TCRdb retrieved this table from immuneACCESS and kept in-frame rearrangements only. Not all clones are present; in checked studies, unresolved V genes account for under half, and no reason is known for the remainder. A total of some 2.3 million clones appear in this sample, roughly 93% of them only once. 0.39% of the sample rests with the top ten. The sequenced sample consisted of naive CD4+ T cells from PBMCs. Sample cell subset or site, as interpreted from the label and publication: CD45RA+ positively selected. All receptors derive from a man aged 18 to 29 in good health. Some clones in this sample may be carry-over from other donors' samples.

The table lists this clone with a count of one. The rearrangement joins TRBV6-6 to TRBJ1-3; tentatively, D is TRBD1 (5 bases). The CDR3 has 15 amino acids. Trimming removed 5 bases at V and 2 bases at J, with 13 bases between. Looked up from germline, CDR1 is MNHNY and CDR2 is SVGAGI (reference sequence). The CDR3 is CASSIAVRAGNTIYF. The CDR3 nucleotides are TGTGCCAGCAGTATCGCCGTCAGGGCTGGAAACACCATATATTTT.

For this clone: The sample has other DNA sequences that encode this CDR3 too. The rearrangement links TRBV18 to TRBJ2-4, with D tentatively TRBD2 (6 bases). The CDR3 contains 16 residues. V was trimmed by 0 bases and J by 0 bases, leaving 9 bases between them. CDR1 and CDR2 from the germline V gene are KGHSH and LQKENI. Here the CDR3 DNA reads TGTGCCAGCTCACCACCGGGCGGGGTAGCCAAAAACATTCAGTACTTC. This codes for CASSPPGGVAKNIQYF.

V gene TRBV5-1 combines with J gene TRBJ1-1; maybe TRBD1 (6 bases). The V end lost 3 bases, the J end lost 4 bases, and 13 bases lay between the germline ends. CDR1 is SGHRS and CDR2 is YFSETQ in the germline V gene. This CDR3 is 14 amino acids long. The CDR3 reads CASSWGLQGTEAFF. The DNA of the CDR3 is TGCGCCAGCAGCTGGGGCCTACAGGGCACTGAAGCTTTCTTT.

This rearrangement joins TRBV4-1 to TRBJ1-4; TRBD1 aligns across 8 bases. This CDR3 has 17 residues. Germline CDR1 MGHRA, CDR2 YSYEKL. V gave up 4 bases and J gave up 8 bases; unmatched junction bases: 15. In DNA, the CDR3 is TGCGCCAGCAGCCGTAGGGCGGGGCAGGGGGCTGACGAAAAACTGTTTTTT. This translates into CASSRRAGQGADEKLFF.

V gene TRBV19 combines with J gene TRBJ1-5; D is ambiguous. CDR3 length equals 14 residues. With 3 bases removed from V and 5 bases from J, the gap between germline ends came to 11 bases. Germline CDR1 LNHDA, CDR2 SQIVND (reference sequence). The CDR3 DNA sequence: TGTGCCAGTAGTATTGAGATACGGTATCAGCCCCAGCATTTT. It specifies CASSIEIRYQPQHF.

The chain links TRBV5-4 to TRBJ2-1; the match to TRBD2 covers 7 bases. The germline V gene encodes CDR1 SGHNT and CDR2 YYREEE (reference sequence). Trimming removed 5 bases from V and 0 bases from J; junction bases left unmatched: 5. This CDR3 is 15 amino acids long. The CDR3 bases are TGTGCCAGCAGGGAAACTAGCGCCTCCTACAATGAGCAGTTCTTC. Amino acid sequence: CASRETSASYNEQFF.

CDR3 protein: CASSPTPRSYEQYF. The CDR3 coding sequence is TGTGCCAGCAGCCCTACGCCTAGGTCCTACGAGCAGTACTTC. This sequence joins TRBV6-5 and TRBJ2-7; no reliable D call. The CDR3 sequence is 14 residues long. From germline, CDR1 is MNHEY and CDR2 SVGAGI. Trimming left V 6 bases short and J 1 base short, with 13 bases between.

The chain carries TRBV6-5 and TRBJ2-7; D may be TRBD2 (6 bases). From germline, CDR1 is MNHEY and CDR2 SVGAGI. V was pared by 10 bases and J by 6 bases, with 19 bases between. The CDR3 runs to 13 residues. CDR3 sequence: CATLGTLTGEQYF. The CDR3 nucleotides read TGTGCCACCCTGGGGACTCTAACGGGCGAGCAGTACTTC.

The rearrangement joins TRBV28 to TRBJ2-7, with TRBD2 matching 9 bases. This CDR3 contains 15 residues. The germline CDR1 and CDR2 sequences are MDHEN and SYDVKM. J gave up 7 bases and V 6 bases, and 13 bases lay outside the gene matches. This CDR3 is CASSPGGGRAGEQYF. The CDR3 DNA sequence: TGTGCCAGCAGCCCGGGGGGCGGGAGGGCCGGGGAGCAGTACTTC. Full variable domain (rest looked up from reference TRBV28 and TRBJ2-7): DVKVTQSSRYLVKRTGEKVFLECVQDMDHENMFWYRQDPGLGLRLIYFSYDVKMKEKGDIPEGYSVSREKKERFSLILESASTNQTSMYLCASSPGGGRAGEQYFGPGTRLTVT.

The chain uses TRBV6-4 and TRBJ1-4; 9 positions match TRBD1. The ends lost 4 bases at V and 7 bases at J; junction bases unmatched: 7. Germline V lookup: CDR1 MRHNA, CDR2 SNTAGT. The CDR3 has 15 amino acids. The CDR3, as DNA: TGTGCCAGCAGTGCCACAGGGGGCCGGGGTGAAAAACTGTTTTTT. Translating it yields CASSATGGRGEKLFF.

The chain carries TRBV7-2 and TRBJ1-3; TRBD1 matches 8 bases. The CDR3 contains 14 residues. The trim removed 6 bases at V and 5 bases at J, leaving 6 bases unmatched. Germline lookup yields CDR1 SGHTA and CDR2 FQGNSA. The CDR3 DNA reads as TGTGCCAGCAGACAGGACAGGGTTAGAAACACCATATATTTT. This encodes CASRQDRVRNTIYF.

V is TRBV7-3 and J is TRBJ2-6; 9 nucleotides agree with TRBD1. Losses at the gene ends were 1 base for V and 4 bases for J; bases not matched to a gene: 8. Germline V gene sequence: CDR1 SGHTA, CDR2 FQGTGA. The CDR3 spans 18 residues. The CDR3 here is CASSLRQGEGGGANVLTF. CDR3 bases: TGTGCCAGCAGCTTAAGACAGGGGGAAGGTGGAGGGGCCAACGTCCTGACTTTC.

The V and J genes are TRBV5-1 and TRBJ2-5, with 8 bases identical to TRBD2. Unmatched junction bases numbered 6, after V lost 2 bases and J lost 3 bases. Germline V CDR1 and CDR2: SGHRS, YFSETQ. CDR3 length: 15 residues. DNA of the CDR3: TGCGCCAGCAGCTTAACTAGCGGAGCAGAAGAGACCCAGTACTTC. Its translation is CASSLTSGAEETQYF. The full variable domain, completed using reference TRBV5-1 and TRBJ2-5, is KAGVTQTPRYLIKTRGQQVTLSCSPISGHRSVSWYQQTPGQGLQFLFEYFSETQRNKGNFPGRFSGRQFSNSRSEMNVSTLELGDSALYLCASSLTSGAEETQYFGPGTRLLVL.

The CDR3 loop reads CASRPPGATNEKLFF. The DNA of the CDR3 is TGTGCCAGCAGACCCCCGGGGGCAACTAATGAAAAACTGTTTTTT. V and J are TRBV7-2 and TRBJ1-4; perhaps TRBD1 as D (5 bases). Germline V lookup: CDR1 SGHTA, CDR2 FQGNSA. CDR3 length equals 15 residues. V shed 6 bases and J shed 0 bases, with 11 bases lying between them.

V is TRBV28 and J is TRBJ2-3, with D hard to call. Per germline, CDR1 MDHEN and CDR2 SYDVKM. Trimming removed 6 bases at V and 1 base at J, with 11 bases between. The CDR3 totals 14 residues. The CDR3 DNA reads TGTGCCAGCAGCCCCAACCTGGGCACAGATACGCAGTATTTT. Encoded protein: CASSPNLGTDTQYF.

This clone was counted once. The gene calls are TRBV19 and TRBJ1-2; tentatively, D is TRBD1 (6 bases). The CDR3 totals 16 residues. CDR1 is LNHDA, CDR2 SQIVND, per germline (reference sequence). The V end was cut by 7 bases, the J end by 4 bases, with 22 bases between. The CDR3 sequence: CASTPGPAGVGYGYTF. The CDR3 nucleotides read TGTGCCAGTACCCCTGGGCCAGCAGGGGTCGGCTATGGCTACACCTTC.

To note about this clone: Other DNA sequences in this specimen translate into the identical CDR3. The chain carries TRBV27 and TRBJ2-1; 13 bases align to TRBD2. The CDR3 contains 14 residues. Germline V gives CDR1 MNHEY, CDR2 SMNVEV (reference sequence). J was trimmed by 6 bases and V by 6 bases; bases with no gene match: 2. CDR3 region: CASRRLAGGNEQFF. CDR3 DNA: TGTGCCAGCAGAAGACTAGCGGGAGGCAATGAGCAGTTCTTC.

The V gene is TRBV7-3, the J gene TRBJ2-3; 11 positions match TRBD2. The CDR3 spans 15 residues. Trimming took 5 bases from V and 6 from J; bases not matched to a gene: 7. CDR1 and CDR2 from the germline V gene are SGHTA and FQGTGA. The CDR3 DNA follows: TGTGCCAGCAGCCTCCAGGTAGCGGGAGGGGATACGCAGTATTTT. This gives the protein CASSLQVAGGDTQYF.

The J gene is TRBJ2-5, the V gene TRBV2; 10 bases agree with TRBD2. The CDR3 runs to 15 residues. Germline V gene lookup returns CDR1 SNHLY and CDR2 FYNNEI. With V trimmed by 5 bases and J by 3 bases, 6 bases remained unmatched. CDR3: CASSNLLAGEETQYF. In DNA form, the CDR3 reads TGTGCCAGCAGTAACCTCCTAGCGGGAGAAGAGACCCAGTACTTC.

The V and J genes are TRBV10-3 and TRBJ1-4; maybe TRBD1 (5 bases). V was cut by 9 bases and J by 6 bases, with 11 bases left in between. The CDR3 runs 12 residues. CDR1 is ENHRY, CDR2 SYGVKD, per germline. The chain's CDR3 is CAIGGIDEKLFF. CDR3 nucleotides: TGTGCCATTGGGGGGATCGATGAAAAACTGTTTTTT.